This TCR beta chain was found in a study of T cells in Graves' hyperthyroidism and ophthalmopathy. This clonotype was counted at least ten times. Lactation, pregnancy, other autoimmune disease or uncontrolled infection excluded patients. Using RNA transcripts as the source, TCR beta CDR3 regions were amplified. First-round RT-PCR of the TCR CDR3 relied on the HTBI primer set. TCRdb independently ran MiXCR on the multiplex PCR reads; one entry per CDR3 protein. The top ten clones hold 12% of a sample with about 640,000 distinct CDR3 sequences, roughly 15% of them seen once. Germline CDR1 reads LGHDT; CDR2 reads YNNKEL (reference sequence). CDR3 length: 16 amino acids. The V and J ends lost 4 bases and 9 bases respectively, with 22 bases between them.

The J gene is TRBJ2-1, the V gene TRBV3-1; perhaps D is TRBD1 or TRBD2 (5 bases each). The receptor was isolated from a woman aged 50 to 60 with Graves' ophthalmopathy. Sequenced input: blood. Here the CDR3 DNA reads TGTGCCAGCAGCCGCCCCCAGGGAGACTCTAACGGTGAGCAGTTCTTC. Translating it yields CASSRPQGDSNGEQFF.